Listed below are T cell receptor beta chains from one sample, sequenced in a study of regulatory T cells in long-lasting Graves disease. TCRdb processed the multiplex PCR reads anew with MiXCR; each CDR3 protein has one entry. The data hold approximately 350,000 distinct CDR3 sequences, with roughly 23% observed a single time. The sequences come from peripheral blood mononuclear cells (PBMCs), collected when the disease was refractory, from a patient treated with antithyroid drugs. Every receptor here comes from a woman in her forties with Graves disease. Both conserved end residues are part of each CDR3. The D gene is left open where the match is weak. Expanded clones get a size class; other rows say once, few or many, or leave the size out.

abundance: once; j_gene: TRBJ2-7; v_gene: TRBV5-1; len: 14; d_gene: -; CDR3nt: TGCGCCAGCAGCTTCGGTTGGAGCTCCTACGAGCAGTACTTC; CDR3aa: CASSFGWSSYEQYF
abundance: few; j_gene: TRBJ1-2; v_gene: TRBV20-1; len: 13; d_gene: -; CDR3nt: TGCAGTGCTAGTCATGCCGTTAACTATGGCTACACCTTC; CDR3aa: CSASHAVNYGYTF
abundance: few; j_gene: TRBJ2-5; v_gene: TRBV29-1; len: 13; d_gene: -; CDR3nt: TGCAGCGTTCTCGGAGCTCCCCAAGAGACCCAGTACTTC; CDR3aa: CSVLGAPQETQYF
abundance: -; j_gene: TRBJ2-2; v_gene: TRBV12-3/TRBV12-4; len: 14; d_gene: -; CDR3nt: TGTGCCAGCACCCTACTAGCTCTTAGCGGGGAGCTGTTTTTT; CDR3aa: CASTLLALSGELFF
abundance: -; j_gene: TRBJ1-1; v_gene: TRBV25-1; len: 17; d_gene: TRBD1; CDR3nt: TGTGCCAGCAGTGGCAACACCGGGACAGGGGTTTCCACTGAAGCTTTCTTT; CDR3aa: CASSGNTGTGVSTEAFF
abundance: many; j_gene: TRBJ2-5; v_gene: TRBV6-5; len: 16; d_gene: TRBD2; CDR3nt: TGTGCCAGCAGTTCCAACCCTACACTAGCGAAAGAGACCCAGTACTTC; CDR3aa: CASSSNPTLAKETQYF
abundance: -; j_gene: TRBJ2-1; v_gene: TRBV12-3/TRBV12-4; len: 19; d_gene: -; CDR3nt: TGTGCCAGCAGTTTGTCTTTCCCTTCGCCAGGCGGACCCTACAATGAGCAGTTCTTC; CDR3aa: CASSLSFPSPGGPYNEQFF
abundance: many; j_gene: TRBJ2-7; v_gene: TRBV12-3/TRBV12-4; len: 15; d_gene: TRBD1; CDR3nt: TGTGCCAGCAGTGACCGGGACAGGGGTTCCTACGAGCAGTACTTC; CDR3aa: CASSDRDRGSYEQYF
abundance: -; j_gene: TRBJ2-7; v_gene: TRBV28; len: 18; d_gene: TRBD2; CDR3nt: TGTGCCAGCAGCCAAGCCGCTAGCGGGAGGGCCAGGGGGTACGAGCAGTACTTC; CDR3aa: CASSQAASGRARGYEQYF
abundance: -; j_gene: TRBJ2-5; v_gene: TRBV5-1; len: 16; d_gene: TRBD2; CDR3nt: TGCGCCAGCAGCTTACGACTAGCGGGAGAACAAGAGACCCAGTACTTC; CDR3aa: CASSLRLAGEQETQYF
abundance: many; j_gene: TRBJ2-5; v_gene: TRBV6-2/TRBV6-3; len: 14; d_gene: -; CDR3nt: TGTGCCAGCAGCTCCCTACAGGGCCGGGAGACCCAGTACTTC; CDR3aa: CASSSLQGRETQYF
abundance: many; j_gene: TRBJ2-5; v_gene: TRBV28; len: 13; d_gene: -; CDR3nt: TGTGCCAGCAGTAATGACATCCAAGAGACCCAGTACTTC; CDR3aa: CASSNDIQETQYF
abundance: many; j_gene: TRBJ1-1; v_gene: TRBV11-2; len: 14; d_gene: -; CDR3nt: TGTGCCAGCAGCCCCCAGACAGGATTAGCTGAAGCTTTCTTT; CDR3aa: CASSPQTGLAEAFF
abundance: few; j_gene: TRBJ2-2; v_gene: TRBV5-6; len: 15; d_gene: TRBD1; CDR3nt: TGTGCCAGCAGCTTGGGACAGGGGGCGCTGGGGGAGCTGTTTTTT; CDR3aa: CASSLGQGALGELFF
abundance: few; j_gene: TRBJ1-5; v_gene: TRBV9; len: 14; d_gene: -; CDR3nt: TGTGCCAGCAGCCCCTCGACAGACGGCCAGCCCCAGCATTTT; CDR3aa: CASSPSTDGQPQHF